This TCR beta chain originates from a study of T cell changes during pregnancy in multiple sclerosis (dated by TCRdb to about 2019). The study in broad terms: The study looked at changes in the T cell repertoire across pregnancy in women with multiple sclerosis.

A remark on this clone: The antigen it binds to is not known. Per-base qualities were not stored, and no clone one base away is much larger.

The CDR3 runs 13 amino acids, cysteine and phenylalanine included. Only the CDR3 part of the read is kept: 39 bases, read in frame from the first base. V gives up 0 bases and J gives up 8 bases, and the segment between their germline ends measures 11 bases. From the germline V gene (reference sequence), CDR1 is SGHKS and CDR2 is YYEKEE. Libraries were made using the immunoSEQ multiplex PCR assay. As stored in TCRdb, this immuneACCESS dataset retains in-frame rearrangements with V and J assigned. A fraction of the clones does not appear; measured against another copy, unresolved V genes explain less than half of the discrepancy, and the remainder lacks a known reason. The sample table contains 75,000 to 100,000 clones; only one count was recorded for 92% of them. Of the sample, about 2.3% falls within the top ten clones.

Here the sequenced sample was peripheral blood, taken after pregnancy. Recombination connected TRBV5-5 to TRBJ1-1; no D gene call is confident. This receptor was obtained from a female donor in good health, enrolled as a control in a pregnancy study. The DNA reads as follows: TGTGCCAGCAGCTTGGTTGAGGGCACCGAAGCTTTCTTT. Translation gives CASSLVEGTEAFF.